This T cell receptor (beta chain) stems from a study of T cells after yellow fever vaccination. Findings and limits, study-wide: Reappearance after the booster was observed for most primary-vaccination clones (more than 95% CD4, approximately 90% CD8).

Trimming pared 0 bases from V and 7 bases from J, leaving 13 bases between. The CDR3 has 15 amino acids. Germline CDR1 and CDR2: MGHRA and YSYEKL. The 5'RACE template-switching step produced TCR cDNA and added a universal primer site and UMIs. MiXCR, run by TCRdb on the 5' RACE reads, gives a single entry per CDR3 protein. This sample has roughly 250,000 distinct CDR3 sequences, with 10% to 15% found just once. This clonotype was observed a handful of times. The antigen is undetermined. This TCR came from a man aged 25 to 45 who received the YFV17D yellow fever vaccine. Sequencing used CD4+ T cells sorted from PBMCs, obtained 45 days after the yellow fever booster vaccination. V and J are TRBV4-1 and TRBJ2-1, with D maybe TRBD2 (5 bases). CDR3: CASSQDRLARNEQFF. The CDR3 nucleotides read TGCGCCAGCAGCCAAGATCGGCTAGCAAGGAATGAGCAGTTCTTC.